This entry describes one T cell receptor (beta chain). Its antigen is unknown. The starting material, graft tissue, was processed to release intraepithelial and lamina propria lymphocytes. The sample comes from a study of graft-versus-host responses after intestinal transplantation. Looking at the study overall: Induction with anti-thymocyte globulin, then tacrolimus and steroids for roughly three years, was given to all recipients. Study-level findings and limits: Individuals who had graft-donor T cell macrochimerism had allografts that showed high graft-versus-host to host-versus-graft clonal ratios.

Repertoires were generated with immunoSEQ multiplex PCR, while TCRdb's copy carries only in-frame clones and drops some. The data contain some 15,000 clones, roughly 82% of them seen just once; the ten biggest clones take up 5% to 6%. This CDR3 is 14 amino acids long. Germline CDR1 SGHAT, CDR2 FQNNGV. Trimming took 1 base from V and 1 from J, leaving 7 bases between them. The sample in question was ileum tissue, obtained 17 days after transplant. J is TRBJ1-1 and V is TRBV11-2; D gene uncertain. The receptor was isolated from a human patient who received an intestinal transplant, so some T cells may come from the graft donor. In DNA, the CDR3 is TGTGCCAGCAGCTTAGGGGTCTGGAACACTGAAGCTTTCTTT. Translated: CASSLGVWNTEAFF.